This entry lists 23 T cell receptor beta chains sequenced from one sample in a study of T cell responses to AZD1222 COVID-19 vaccine. Clones were sequenced by immunoSEQ multiplex PCR, and TCRdb holds only the in-frame ones, with some missing. The sample comprises around 170,000 clones, 85% to 95% of which are singletons, and 1.9% rests with the top ten. The sample in question was peripheral blood, obtained 28 days after the second AZD1222 dose. The receptor source for this set is an adult who received the AZD1222 COVID-19 vaccine.

Only one count was recorded for this clone. The V gene is TRBV6-2 or TRBV6-3, the J gene TRBJ2-3; 11 nucleotides line up with TRBD2. The CDR3 covers 17 residues. Germline CDR1 reads MNHEY; CDR2 reads SVGEGT. V shed 6 bases and J 0 bases; nucleotides not matched to a gene: 8. CDR3 sequence reads: CASRPYGTSGSTDTQYF. The CDR3 region has the DNA TGTGCCAGCAGACCTTACGGGACTAGCGGTAGCACAGATACGCAGTATTTT.

The V gene is TRBV2, the J gene TRBJ2-3, with D possibly matching TRBD1 (6 bases). The ends were cut back, 4 bases at V and 2 bases at J, with 10 bases in the middle. CDR3 length equals 14 residues. Germline V lookup: CDR1 SNHLY, CDR2 FYNNEI. The CDR3 DNA sequence: TGTGCCAGCAGTGTGGACAGTTTCACAGATACGCAGTATTTT. Encoded protein: CASSVDSFTDTQYF.

The chain employs TRBV2 and TRBJ1-1; D is undetermined. Germline CDR1 is SNHLY and CDR2 is FYNNEI. V lost 7 bases, J lost 1 base, and 7 bases lay in between. The CDR3 has 12 residues. CDR3 DNA: TGTGCCAGCACTTGGGCGAACACTGAAGCTTTCTTT. It translates to CASTWANTEAFF.

In its sample, this clone was seen once. The chain links TRBV15 to TRBJ2-5; 7 nucleotides align to TRBD1. Germline loops: CDR1 LNHNV, CDR2 YYDKDF (reference sequence). The CDR3 runs 16 residues. V lost 7 bases, J lost 5 bases, and 16 bases stayed unmatched. The CDR3 coding sequence is TGTGCCACCACCAAAACAGACAGGGTGAAGGGGGAGACCCAGTACTTC. Encoded protein: CATTKTDRVKGETQYF.

The chain joins TRBV10-3 to TRBJ2-4; 8 nucleotides align to TRBD1. This CDR3 comprises 16 residues. Germline CDR1 reads ENHRY; CDR2 reads SYGVKD. Losses at the gene ends were 2 bases for V and 1 base for J; bases not matched to a gene: 4. CDR3 sequence reads: CAISERQGAAKNIQYF. In DNA form, the CDR3 reads TGTGCCATCAGTGAGAGGCAGGGGGCGGCCAAAAACATTCAGTACTTC.

The sample holds one count of this clone. This chain joins TRBV9 and TRBJ1-4; tentative D call: TRBD1 (5 bases). V was shortened by 0 bases and J by 2 bases, with 14 bases between the two germline ends. Germline V gene data show CDR1 as SGDLS and CDR2 as YYNGEE. This CDR3 contains 17 residues. CDR3 sequence reads: CASSVGWGSGTNEKLFF. CDR3 DNA sequence: TGTGCCAGCAGCGTAGGCTGGGGCTCGGGGACTAATGAAAAACTGTTTTTT. Variable domain in full (rest from reference TRBV9 and TRBJ1-4): DSGVTQTPKHLITATGQRVTLRCSPRSGDLSVYWYQQSLDQGLQFLIQYYNGEERAKGNILERFSAQQFPDLHSELNLSSLELGDSALYFCASSVGWGSGTNEKLFFGSGTQLSVL.

This sequence joins TRBV5-1 and TRBJ2-2; no clear D. The V end lost 0 bases, the J end lost 1 base, and 4 bases lay between the germline ends. Germline lookup yields CDR1 SGHRS and CDR2 YFSETQ. CDR3 length: 14 residues. The CDR3 spells CASSLGVNTGELFF. The CDR3 DNA follows: TGCGCCAGCAGCTTGGGGGTGAACACCGGGGAGCTGTTTTTT.

CDR3 DNA sequence: TGTGCCAGCAGCGTAGAACAGGTGAACACTGAAGCTTTCTTT. Translating it yields CASSVEQVNTEAFF. The chain employs TRBV9 and TRBJ1-1; D perhaps matches TRBD1 (5 bases). The V and J ends lost 0 bases and 0 bases respectively, with 6 bases between them. CDR3 length: 14 residues. Germline lookup yields CDR1 SGDLS and CDR2 YYNGEE.

The V call is TRBV18, the J call TRBJ1-1; no definite D call. The CDR3 consists of 13 residues. The V end was cut by 3 bases, the J end by 11 bases, with 16 bases between. The germline CDR1 and CDR2 sequences are KGHSH and LQKENI. DNA for the CDR3: TGTGCCAGCTCACCGATGGAGGGCGTGCCTGCTTTCTTT. Translated, it gives CASSPMEGVPAFF.

This clone showed up just once. The chain recombines TRBV10-3 with TRBJ2-1, with TRBD2 matching 10 bases. Trimming removed 6 bases from V and 5 bases from J; junction bases left unmatched: 7. Germline values: CDR1 ENHRY, CDR2 SYGVKD. The CDR3 runs 15 residues. CDR3 residues: CAIRGAGGPNNEQFF. In nucleotides, the CDR3 is TGTGCCATCAGAGGAGCGGGAGGGCCCAACAATGAGCAGTTCTTC.

This chain joins TRBV5-4 and TRBJ2-6; the D is unclear. This CDR3 spans 15 amino acids. The V end lost 1 base, the J end lost 2 bases, and 7 bases lay between the germline ends. The germline gives CDR1 SGHNT, CDR2 YYREEE (reference sequence). The CDR3 sequence is CASSLIEAGANVLTF. The CDR3 DNA reads TGTGCCAGCAGCTTGATCGAAGCTGGGGCCAACGTCCTGACTTTC.

The rearrangement uses TRBV12-5 and TRBJ2-7; the D is unclear. Trimming cost V 5 bases and J 0 bases, with 5 bases left between them. Germline V CDR1 and CDR2: LGHNT, FRNRAP. This CDR3 region has 12 residues. The CDR3 nucleotides are TGTGCTAGTGGTCCGAGCTCCTACGAGCAGTACTTC. Translating it yields CASGPSSYEQYF.

The chain has TRBV25-1 and TRBJ2-6; 11 nucleotides match TRBD1. The V gene's germline CDR1 is MGHDK and CDR2 SYGVNS. V dropped 7 bases and J dropped 3; count of bases not matched to a gene: 5. This CDR3 contains 16 residues. The CDR3 nucleotides are TGTGCCAGCAAACCGGACAGGGGGCTTGGGGCCAACGTCCTGACTTTC. Its translation is CASKPDRGLGANVLTF.

Written as DNA, the CDR3 is TGTGCCAGTAGCCTTGGGACTAGCTCGACCTACGAGCAGTACTTC. It is translated as CASSLGTSSTYEQYF. The genes are TRBV7-7 and TRBJ2-7; TRBD2 aligns across 9 bases. The CDR3 has 15 amino acids. The J segment lost 2 bases and the V segment lost 9 bases, leaving 11 bases of the junction unmatched. Germline CDR1 and CDR2: SSHAT and FNYEAQ (reference sequence). The full variable domain, rest sourced from reference TRBV7-7 and TRBJ2-7, is GAGVSQSPRYKVTKRGQDVTLRCDPISSHATLYWYQQALGQGPEFLTYFNYEAQPDKSGLPSDRFSAERPEGSISTLTIQRTEQRDSAMYRCASSLGTSSTYEQYFGPGTRLTVT.

The chain is built from TRBV27 and TRBJ1-3; D is unresolved. CDR3 size: 15 residues. The ends were cut back, 0 bases at V and 7 bases at J, with 13 bases in the middle. The germline gives CDR1 MNHEY, CDR2 SMNVEV (reference sequence). The CDR3 nucleotides are TGTGCCAGCAGTTTATCGCCGGGGATCGGGAACACCATATATTTT. Amino acid sequence: CASSLSPGIGNTIYF.

This chain links TRBV24-1 with TRBJ2-7; D might be TRBD1 (6 bases). The CDR3 length is 16 residues. V lost 2 bases and J 4 bases, leaving 17 bases between the germline ends. Germline V gene data show CDR1 as KGHDR and CDR2 as SFDVKD. CDR3 amino acids: CATSDYSGTPKYEQYF. In nucleotides, the CDR3 is TGTGCCACCAGTGATTACTCCGGGACACCCAAATACGAGCAGTACTTC.

This sequence joins TRBV18 and TRBJ2-7; D remains unclear. This CDR3 spans 13 amino acids. Trimming left V 4 bases short and J 4 bases short, with 11 bases between. Germline V gives CDR1 KGHSH, CDR2 LQKENI. The CDR3 here is CASSQGGIYEQYF. The CDR3 DNA reads TGTGCCAGCTCACAGGGCGGAATATACGAGCAGTACTTC.

The rearrangement links TRBV7-2 to TRBJ1-6; 7 nucleotides agree with TRBD1. Germline lookup yields CDR1 SGHTA and CDR2 FQGNSA. V lost 1 base, J lost 7 bases, and 4 bases stayed unmatched. There are 15 residues in the CDR3. As DNA, the CDR3 is TGTGCCAGCAGCTTAGACCCACAGGGGAATTCACCCCTCCACTTT. It encodes CASSLDPQGNSPLHF.

The chain recombines TRBV4-3 with TRBJ1-2; D is uncertain. Germline CDR1 reads LGHNA; CDR2 reads YSLEER. This CDR3 spans 15 amino acids. Trimming left V 0 bases short and J 3 bases short, with 11 bases between. CDR3 in amino acids: CASSQDGANYYGYTF. Here the CDR3 DNA reads TGCGCCAGCAGCCAAGATGGAGCGAATTACTATGGCTACACCTTC.

This clone was counted a few times. This rearrangement joins TRBV24-1 to TRBJ1-6; D unresolved. Trimming pared 1 base from V and 4 bases from J, leaving 13 bases between. CDR1 is KGHDR, CDR2 SFDVKD, per germline. The CDR3 sequence is 17 residues long. The CDR3 coding sequence is TGTGCCACCAGTGATTTCTCTCCTTCATATTATAATTCACCCCTCCACTTT. As protein: CATSDFSPSYYNSPLHF.

The rearrangement links TRBV14 to TRBJ2-7; a possible D gene is TRBD2 (5 bases). Trimming cost V 0 bases and J 9 bases, with 9 bases left between them. Germline V gene data show CDR1 as SGHDN and CDR2 as FVKESK. The CDR3 is 12 residues long. CDR3 bases: TGTGCCAGCAGCCAAGAGGGAGTCCGGCAGTACTTC. This gives the protein CASSQEGVRQYF.

CDR3: CASTTLDRGVYNEQFF. Here the CDR3 DNA reads TGTGCCAGTACCACCCTGGACAGGGGAGTCTACAATGAGCAGTTCTTC. The chain uses TRBV19 and TRBJ2-1; TRBD1 matches 9 bases. The germline V gene encodes CDR1 LNHDA and CDR2 SQIVND (reference sequence). The CDR3 is 16 amino acids. The trim removed 7 bases at V and 3 bases at J, leaving 10 bases unmatched.

The J gene is TRBJ1-2, the V gene TRBV5-4; 9 bases are shared with TRBD1. The CDR3 extends over 14 amino acids. V was pared by 0 bases and J by 8 bases, with 5 bases of the junction left unmatched. CDR1 and CDR2 (germline): SGHNT, YYREEE (reference sequence). The DNA of the CDR3 is TGTGCCAGCAGCTTGGATGGGACAGGGCGAGGCTACACCTTC. Its translation is CASSLDGTGRGYTF.